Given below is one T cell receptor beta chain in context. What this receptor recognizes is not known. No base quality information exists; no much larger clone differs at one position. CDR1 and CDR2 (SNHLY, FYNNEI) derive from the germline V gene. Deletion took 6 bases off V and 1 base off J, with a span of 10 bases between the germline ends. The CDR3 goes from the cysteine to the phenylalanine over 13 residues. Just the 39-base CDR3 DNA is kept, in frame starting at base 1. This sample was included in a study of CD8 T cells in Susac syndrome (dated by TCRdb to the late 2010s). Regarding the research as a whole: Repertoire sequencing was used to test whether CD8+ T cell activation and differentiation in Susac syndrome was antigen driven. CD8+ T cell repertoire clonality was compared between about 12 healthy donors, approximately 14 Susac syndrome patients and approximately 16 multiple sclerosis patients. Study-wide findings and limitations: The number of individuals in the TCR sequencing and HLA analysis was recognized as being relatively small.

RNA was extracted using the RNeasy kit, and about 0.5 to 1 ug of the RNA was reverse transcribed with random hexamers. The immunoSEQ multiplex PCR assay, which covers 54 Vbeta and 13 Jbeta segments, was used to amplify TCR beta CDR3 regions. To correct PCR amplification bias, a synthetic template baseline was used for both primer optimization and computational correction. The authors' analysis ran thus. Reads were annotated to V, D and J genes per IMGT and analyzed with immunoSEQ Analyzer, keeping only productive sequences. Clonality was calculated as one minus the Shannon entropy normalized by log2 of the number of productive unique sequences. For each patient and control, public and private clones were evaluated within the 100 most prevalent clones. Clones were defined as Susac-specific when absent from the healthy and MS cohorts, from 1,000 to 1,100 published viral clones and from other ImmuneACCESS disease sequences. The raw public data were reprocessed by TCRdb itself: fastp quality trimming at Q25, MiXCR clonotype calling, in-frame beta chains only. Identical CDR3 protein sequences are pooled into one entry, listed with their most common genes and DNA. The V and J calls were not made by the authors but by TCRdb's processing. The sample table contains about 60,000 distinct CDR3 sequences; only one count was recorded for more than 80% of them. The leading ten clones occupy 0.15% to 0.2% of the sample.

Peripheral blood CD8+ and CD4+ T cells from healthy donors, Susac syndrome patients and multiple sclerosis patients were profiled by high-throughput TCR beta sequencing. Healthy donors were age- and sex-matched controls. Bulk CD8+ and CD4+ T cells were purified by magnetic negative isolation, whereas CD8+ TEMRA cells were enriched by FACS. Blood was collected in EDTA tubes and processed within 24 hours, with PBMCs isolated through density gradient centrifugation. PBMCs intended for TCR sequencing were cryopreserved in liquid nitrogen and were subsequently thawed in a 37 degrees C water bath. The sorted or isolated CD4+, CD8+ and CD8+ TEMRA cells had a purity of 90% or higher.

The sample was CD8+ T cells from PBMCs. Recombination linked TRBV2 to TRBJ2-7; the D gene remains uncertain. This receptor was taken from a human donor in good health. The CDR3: CASRRTESYEQYF. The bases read TGTGCCAGCAGGAGGACGGAGTCCTACGAGCAGTACTTC.